This T cell receptor beta chain was found in a study of post-analysis software for immune sequencing data. Study-wide context: Included courses were relapsing-remitting and secondary progressive multiple sclerosis; progressive-relapsing multiple sclerosis was also included.

The CDR3 runs 15 residues. Germline values: CDR1 SGHAT, CDR2 FQNNGV. The study, taken as a whole, reports: About five TRBV segments, including TRBV5-6, TRBV5-1 and TRBV20-1, were more frequent in patients than controls. Diversity measured as normalized Chao1 was significantly lower in multiple sclerosis patients than in controls.

Of note for this clonotype: The antigen is not known.

Unique molecular identifiers were present in the TCR beta cDNA libraries. TCRdb recomputed calls from the PCR reads with MiXCR, one row per CDR3 protein. There are under 200,000 distinct CDR3 sequences in the sample; 25% to 35% occur only once, and about 3.7% lies in the top ten. The sequence was collected from a girl between 2 and 17 years old with multiple sclerosis. The material sequenced was blood. V is TRBV11-2 and J is TRBJ2-1; TRBD1 or TRBD2 may be the D gene (6 bases each). The closer fit of TRBJ2-7 to the DNA end suggests the J call may be wrong. CDR3 sequence (DNA): TGTGCCAGCAGCGGGGGGCTCCTCTCCTACAATGAGCAGTACTTC. Translated: CASSGGLLSYNEQYF.